This T cell receptor (beta chain) was captured by sequencing in a study of cytomegalovirus exposure and HLA in healthy donors. For the study at large: A prior analysis found about 110 million unique TCR beta sequences from 150 million to 200 million T cells.

This CDR3 has 14 amino acids. Germline V gene sequence: CDR1 MDHEN, CDR2 SYDVKM. The germline V and J ends were trimmed by 2 bases and 2 bases, with 8 bases remaining between them. Points on this clone: The antigen remains undetermined.

A multiplex PCR was run with 60 Vbeta primers and 13 Jbeta primers. The assay was immunoSEQ multiplex PCR, and TCRdb's table has in-frame clones only and misses some. The sample comprises around 130,000 clones, approximately 80% of which are singletons, and around 11% rests with the top ten. General study results and limits: Most of the TCR beta V segments (in an earlier analysis) were productive either about 87% or about 30% of the time.

This chain connects TRBV28 to TRBJ2-3; maybe TRBD1 (5 bases). The receptor was derived from a male donor in good health and CMV-seropositive. The sequenced material came from PBMCs. The DNA for the CDR3 is TGTGCCAGCAGTTTAACAGGACCCACAGATACGCAGTATTTT. Its translation is CASSLTGPTDTQYF.